This T cell receptor beta chain originates from a study of chemoradiotherapy in HPV16-positive cancers. Repertoires were generated with immunoSEQ multiplex PCR, while TCRdb's copy carries only in-frame clones and drops some. The table shows several thousand clones, with over 70% occurring only once. CDR1 is MNHEY, CDR2 SMNVEV, per germline (reference sequence). CDR3 length: 15 amino acids. V shed 3 bases, J shed 4 bases, and the junction held 6 bases outside the gene matches. The receptor was isolated from a human donor with HPV-associated anogenital cancer. The chain joins TRBV27 to TRBJ1-2, with TRBD1 matching 9 bases. The sample was tumor tissue, taken from a patient who underwent chemoradiotherapy. CDR3 bases: TGTGCCAGCAGTTTCTTTGGGACAGGGATCTATGGCTACACCTTC. Its translation is CASSFFGTGIYGYTF.